The next 24 T cell receptor beta chains were all read from a single sample in a study of regulatory T cells in long-lasting Graves disease. Time point meaning: persistent/refractory GD, antithyroid drugs over 5 years with positive TRAb. After RNA was extracted from PBMCs, the TCR library was made from it. Building of the TCR beta libraries involved iRepertoire HTBI primers and Arm-PCR of CDR3 regions. In TCRdb, the multiplex PCR reads were re-called with MiXCR into one record per CDR3 protein. The table lists 650,000 to 700,000 distinct CDR3 sequences, about 30% of them singletons. Source: peripheral blood mononuclear cells (PBMCs), taken when the disease was refractory, from a patient treated with antithyroid drugs. These receptors were collected from a female donor with Graves disease.

Of note for this clonotype: This is likely a read error, given that the CDR3 carries no conserved phenylalanine or tryptophan at its end. The rearrangement uses TRBV9 and TRBJ2-7; TRBD2 matches 16 bases. The CDR3 is 18 amino acids. Germline V gene data show CDR1 as SGDLS and CDR2 as YYNGEE. Trimming cost V 0 bases and J 0 bases; bases outside gene matches: 3. CDR3 DNA: TGTGCCAGCAGCGTAGAGGGACTAGCGGGAGGGCCCTCCTACGAGCAGTACCTC. The encoded protein is CASSVEGLAGGPSYEQYL.

Ten or more counts support this clonotype. The chain combines TRBV20-1 with TRBJ2-7; the D gene is possibly TRBD2 (5 bases). V gave up 3 bases and J gave up 0 bases, with 15 bases separating them. The CDR3 totals 15 residues. The V gene's germline CDR1 is DFQATT and CDR2 SNEGSKA (reference sequence). The CDR3 nucleotides are TGCAGTGCTAGGGCCCCTGATAGCGTCTCCTACGAGCAGTACTTC. It codes for CSARAPDSVSYEQYF.

This clonotype was seen a handful of times. The chain recombines TRBV5-1 with TRBJ2-7, with D hard to call. The ends were cut back, 5 bases at V and 6 bases at J, with 15 bases in the middle. The CDR3 runs 13 residues. Germline V CDR1 and CDR2: SGHRS, YFSETQ. As DNA, the CDR3 is TGCGCCAGCAGGGGTGATCTCTTGTTCGAGCAGTACTTC. Protein: CASRGDLLFEQYF. Full variable domain (missing parts from reference TRBV5-1 and TRBJ2-7): KAGVTQTPRYLIKTRGQQVTLSCSPISGHRSVSWYQQTPGQGLQFLFEYFSETQRNKGNFPGRFSGRQFSNSRSEMNVSTLELGDSALYLCASRGDLLFEQYFGPGTRLTVT.

About this clonotype itself: This may arise from a read error, as a much more abundant clone is one base away. The rearrangement links TRBV10-3 to TRBJ1-2, with TRBD1 identical over 10 bases. This CDR3 has 19 residues. The V segment lost 5 bases and the J segment 4 bases; nucleotides outside the gene matches: 19. The V gene's germline CDR1 is ENHRY and CDR2 SYGVKD. The CDR3 here is CAISPQGGSGTGEPYGYTF. The CDR3 DNA reads as TGTGCCATCAGTCCTCAGGGGGGATCAGGGACAGGGGAACCCTATGGCTACACCTTC.

This clonotype was detected only a few times. The V and J genes are TRBV28 and TRBJ1-3; D is ambiguous. The V gene's germline CDR1 is MDHEN and CDR2 SYDVKM. V lost 2 bases and J 0 bases, leaving 8 bases between the germline ends. This CDR3 is built from 15 residues. The CDR3 nucleotides read TGTGCCAGCAGTTTAAACCGTTACTCTGGAAACACCATATATTTT. Protein: CASSLNRYSGNTIYF. Drawing the rest from reference TRBV28 and TRBJ1-3, the complete variable domain is DVKVTQSSRYLVKRTGEKVFLECVQDMDHENMFWYRQDPGLGLRLIYFSYDVKMKEKGDIPEGYSVSREKKERFSLILESASTNQTSMYLCASSLNRYSGNTIYFGEGSWLTVV.

J is TRBJ2-1 and V is TRBV2; possibly TRBD2 for D (6 bases). Looked up from germline, CDR1 is SNHLY and CDR2 is FYNNEI. The CDR3 runs to 12 residues. Trimming removed 7 bases at V and 6 bases at J, with 10 bases between. The CDR3 coding sequence is TGTGCCAGCAAGGGACTCCCCAATGAGCAGTTCTTC. Protein sequence: CASKGLPNEQFF.

This clonotype was seen ten or more times. The rearrangement joins TRBV12-3 or TRBV12-4 to TRBJ1-5; D is undetermined. Deletions cut 2 bases from V and 3 bases from J, with 8 bases between. CDR3 length: 14 residues. The CDR3, as DNA: TGTGCCAGCAGTTTACTGGACGCCAATCAGCCCCAGCATTTT. Protein: CASSLLDANQPQHF.

The rearrangement links TRBV12-3 or TRBV12-4 to TRBJ1-5; 10 positions agree with TRBD1. This CDR3 is 18 amino acids long. The J segment lost 0 bases and the V segment lost 5 bases, leaving 10 bases of the junction unmatched. In DNA form, the CDR3 reads TGTGCCAGCAGTCCAGAGGGACAGGGGCGATTTAGCAATCAGCCCCAGCATTTT. The encoded protein is CASSPEGQGRFSNQPQHF.

This clonotype was counted ten times or more. The CDR3 DNA is TGTGCCACCAGTGATTGGGCAGGAACTAATGAAAAACTGTTTTTT. Translation: CATSDWAGTNEKLFF. J is TRBJ1-4 and V is TRBV24-1; D not resolved. Germline V gene data show CDR1 as KGHDR and CDR2 as SFDVKD. Between the trimmed V and J ends, which lost 2 bases and 1 base, there was a span of 7 bases. This CDR3 is 15 amino acids long.

This clonotype has more than one count but fewer than ten. The chain has TRBV27 and TRBJ1-1; D unclear. Germline CDR1 MNHEY, CDR2 SMNVEV (reference sequence). V was shortened by 5 bases and J by 4 bases, with 14 bases between the two germline ends. This CDR3 comprises 14 residues. The CDR3: CASSDQWEGTEAFF. In DNA, the CDR3 is TGTGCCAGCAGTGACCAATGGGAAGGCACTGAAGCTTTCTTT.

This chain connects TRBV15 to TRBJ1-1; D gene uncertain. This CDR3 spans 13 amino acids. Per the germline V gene, CDR1 is LNHNV and CDR2 is YYDKDF (reference sequence). Trimming pared 1 base from V and 1 base from J, leaving 4 bases between. CDR3 bases: TGTGCCACCAGCAGAGCCAAGAACACTGAAGCTTTCTTT. Translation gives CATSRAKNTEAFF.

This clonotype was observed a handful of times. The chain joins TRBV5-5 to TRBJ1-2, with TRBD1 as a possible D gene (5 bases). CDR1 is SGHKS and CDR2 is YYEKEE in the germline V gene (reference sequence). This CDR3 contains 15 residues. V lost 0 bases and J 0 bases, leaving 9 bases between the germline ends. As DNA, the CDR3 is TGTGCCAGCAGCTTGGGGGGGATATCTAACTATGGCTACACCTTC. This codes for CASSLGGISNYGYTF.

CDR3 protein: CASSPPGGGFYEQYF. Here the CDR3 DNA reads TGTGCCAGCAGCCCTCCCGGAGGGGGTTTCTACGAGCAGTACTTC. The chain is built from TRBV13 and TRBJ2-7, with D perhaps assigned TRBD1 or TRBD2 (6 bases each). Trimming left V 5 bases short and J 3 bases short, with 17 bases between. CDR3 size: 15 residues. Germline V gives CDR1 PRHDT, CDR2 FYEKMQ (reference sequence).

V is TRBV5-1 and J is TRBJ1-1, with D possibly matching TRBD1 (6 bases). Germline CDR1 and CDR2: SGHRS and YFSETQ. V was trimmed by 0 bases and J by 11 bases, leaving 14 bases between them. The CDR3 has 13 residues. The CDR3 coding sequence is TGCGCCAGCAGCTTGGTACAGGGTAGTTTCGCTTTCTTT. As protein: CASSLVQGSFAFF. The full variable domain, rest sourced from reference TRBV5-1 and TRBJ1-1, is KAGVTQTPRYLIKTRGQQVTLSCSPISGHRSVSWYQQTPGQGLQFLFEYFSETQRNKGNFPGRFSGRQFSNSRSEMNVSTLELGDSALYLCASSLVQGSFAFFGQGTRLTVV.

J is TRBJ1-5 and V is TRBV19, with 9 bases that match TRBD1. The V gene end was trimmed by 5 bases and the J gene end by 7 bases; junction bases not matched to a gene: 12. The germline gives CDR1 LNHDA, CDR2 SQIVND (reference sequence). The length of the CDR3 is 16 residues. CDR3 sequence: CASSQRQGGISQPQHF. The CDR3 bases are TGTGCCAGTAGTCAAAGACAGGGGGGAATTAGCCAGCCCCAGCATTTT.

In this sample, this clonotype turned up a few times. This chain joins TRBV6-1 and TRBJ2-1, with a weak D call TRBD2 (5 bases). Germline CDR1 is MNHNS and CDR2 is SASEGT. The CDR3 is 13 residues long. Trimming removed 4 bases at V and 7 bases at J, with 11 bases between. CDR3 residues: CASSAHPGNEQFF. In DNA form, the CDR3 reads TGTGCCAGCAGTGCCCACCCGGGGAATGAGCAGTTCTTC.

Note on this clonotype: A read error may explain this, as a much larger clone is one base away. The chain combines TRBV11-2 with TRBJ2-5, with D maybe TRBD2 (6 bases). There are 14 residues in the CDR3. The germline gives CDR1 SGHAT, CDR2 FQNNGV. Trimming stripped 2 bases from V and 3 bases from J, with 10 bases between. The CDR3: CASSLSGGEETQYF. The CDR3 DNA is TGTGCCAGCAGCTTAAGTGGCGGGGAAGAGACCCAGTACTTC.

This clonotype showed up just a few times. The J gene is TRBJ1-1, the V gene TRBV29-1, with D tentatively TRBD1 (6 bases). From germline, CDR1 is SQVTM and CDR2 ANQGSEA. The CDR3 contains 13 residues. The V and J ends lost 3 bases and 4 bases respectively, with 12 bases between them. The CDR3 sequence: CSVETGVSTEAFF. The CDR3 DNA reads TGCAGCGTTGAGACAGGAGTGAGCACTGAAGCTTTCTTT.

This chain uses TRBV9 with TRBJ1-2; D gene uncertain. This CDR3 has 16 amino acids. V was shortened by 1 base and J by 4 bases, with 17 bases between the two germline ends. Germline V gives CDR1 SGDLS, CDR2 YYNGEE. In DNA, the CDR3 is TGTGCCAGCAGCGTATCCCCAGAGTCAGTACCCTATGGCTACACCTTC. This translates into CASSVSPESVPYGYTF. Full variable domain (missing parts from reference TRBV9 and TRBJ1-2): DSGVTQTPKHLITATGQRVTLRCSPRSGDLSVYWYQQSLDQGLQFLIQYYNGEERAKGNILERFSAQQFPDLHSELNLSSLELGDSALYFCASSVSPESVPYGYTFGSGTRLTVV.

Only a few counts were recorded for this clonotype. The chain links TRBV20-1 to TRBJ2-7; tentative D call: TRBD2 (6 bases). The length of the CDR3 is 15 residues. V dropped 5 bases and J dropped 0 bases, with 17 bases sitting between them. Germline values: CDR1 DFQATT, CDR2 SNEGSKA (reference sequence). CDR3: CSAVGGQSLSYEQYF. For the CDR3, the DNA is TGCAGTGCTGTGGGGGGTCAATCCCTCTCCTACGAGCAGTACTTC.

This clonotype was recorded many times. This sequence joins TRBV2 and TRBJ1-5; D perhaps matches TRBD1 (5 bases). This CDR3 has 14 residues. V lost 8 bases and J lost 4, with 15 bases in between. The V gene's germline CDR1 is SNHLY and CDR2 FYNNEI. CDR3 in amino acids: CASLDSLSNQPQHF. CDR3 sequence (DNA): TGTGCCAGCCTAGACAGCCTGTCAAATCAGCCCCAGCATTTT.

The V call is TRBV5-1, the J call TRBJ2-7; 7 nucleotides line up with TRBD1. CDR3 size: 16 residues. Trimming removed 3 bases from V and 2 bases from J; junction bases left unmatched: 11. Looked up from germline, CDR1 is SGHRS and CDR2 is YFSETQ. This CDR3 is CASSSLRDRTAYEQYF. In nucleotides, the CDR3 is TGCGCCAGCAGCTCTCTACGGGACAGAACGGCCTACGAGCAGTACTTC. Supplemented by reference TRBV5-1 and TRBJ2-7, the full variable domain reads KAGVTQTPRYLIKTRGQQVTLSCSPISGHRSVSWYQQTPGQGLQFLFEYFSETQRNKGNFPGRFSGRQFSNSRSEMNVSTLELGDSALYLCASSSLRDRTAYEQYFGPGTRLTVT.

This clonotype appeared a single time. The rearrangement links TRBV19 to TRBJ2-7, with 9 bases fitting TRBD2. Germline V gene sequence: CDR1 LNHDA, CDR2 SQIVND (reference sequence). The V segment lost 6 bases and the J segment 7 bases; nucleotides outside the gene matches: 10. The CDR3 runs to 14 residues. DNA for the CDR3: TGTGCCAGTAGACCAGGACTAGCGTCACGAGAGCAGTACTTC. As protein: CASRPGLASREQYF. Combining the CDR3 with reference TRBV19 and TRBJ2-7 gives the whole variable domain DGGITQSPKYLFRKEGQNVTLSCEQNLNHDAMYWYRQDPGQGLRLIYYSQIVNDFQKGDIAEGYSVSREKKESFPLTVTSAQKNPTAFYLCASRPGLASREQYFGPGTRLTVT.

This chain links TRBV5-4 with TRBJ2-7; 7 bases are a match to TRBD2. In germline, CDR1 is SGHNT, CDR2 YYREEE (reference sequence). J gave up 4 bases and V 1 base, and 5 bases lay outside the gene matches. CDR3 size: 14 residues. CDR3 DNA sequence: TGTGCCAGCAGCTTGCGCGGGAGTAGGTACGAGCAGTACTTC. Translating it yields CASSLRGSRYEQYF.